Listed below are T cell receptor beta chains from one sample, sequenced in a study of blood T cell repertoires in COVID-19. TCRdb's copy holds only in-frame clones and misses some; the assay was immunoSEQ multiplex PCR. Among fewer than 150,000 clones, 88% were seen once, and the ten largest hold 10% to 13%. The sample taken for sequencing was peripheral blood. The receptors were sampled from a man aged 45-65 years with active or convalescent COVID-19. Both conserved end residues are part of each CDR3.

v_gene	j_gene	CDR3aa
TRBV14	TRBJ2-2	CASSQQGTGELFF
TRBV7-2	TRBJ2-1	CASSQMTSGRSNEQFF
TRBV28	TRBJ1-1	CASSLWANQRNTEAFF
TRBV7-9	TRBJ2-2	CASSPGALNTGELFF
TRBV2	TRBJ2-5	CASFRDRGLVGETQYF
TRBV19	TRBJ2-2	CASTPDRAANTGELFF
TRBV7-6	TRBJ1-1	CASSLSISGNTEAFF
TRBV6-2/TRBV6-3	TRBJ1-5	CASSYSDREGQPQHF
TRBV27	TRBJ2-3	CASSLEGGVPSDTQYF
TRBV29-1	TRBJ2-2	CSVDKHSSGELFF
TRBV7-2	TRBJ2-3	CASSLEGTSGRRGQYF
TRBV6-6	TRBJ2-3	CASRDRQGLPDTQYF
TRBV9	TRBJ2-1	CASSVNSHNEQFF
TRBV27	TRBJ1-5	CASRRAGTSNQPQHF
TRBV5-3	TRBJ2-7	CARRVVLANSYEQYF
TRBV18	TRBJ2-1	CAGSPSGGNEQFF
TRBV6-1	TRBJ1-2	CASSERGRGNYGYTF
TRBV4-3	TRBJ2-3	CASSQDLGLAGVDTQYF
TRBV6-2/TRBV6-3	TRBJ1-1	CASRPWTGEAFF
TRBV3-1/TRBV3-2	TRBJ2-1	CASSQRTLTPGTDSYNEQFF
TRBV28	TRBJ2-3	CASSRVVDTQYF
TRBV3-1/TRBV3-2	TRBJ2-7	CASSSGRAAYEQYF
TRBV29-1	TRBJ2-4	CSVTGQGAVAKNIQYF
TRBV18	TRBJ2-7	CASSQSGQGPADF
TRBV2	TRBJ1-5	CASGLRQTGNQPQHF
TRBV3-1/TRBV3-2	TRBJ1-1	CASSQGGVRRRTEAFF
TRBV2	TRBJ1-6	CASTEGGPYNSPLHF
TRBV6-6	TRBJ2-5	CASSYDGRAETQYF
TRBV11-2	TRBJ2-5	CASSLSSSYQETQYF
TRBV3-1/TRBV3-2	TRBJ2-7	CASSRLRLAGGSYEQYF
TRBV19	TRBJ1-5	CASSIQVHQPQHF
TRBV11-2	TRBJ1-1	CASSVNFGTGGRNTEAFF
TRBV11-2	TRBJ2-1	CASSFKGTGRNDEQFF
TRBV4-1	TRBJ1-2	CASSQDPGYGGYTF
TRBV28	TRBJ2-3	CASSPRTGADTQYF
TRBV5-1	TRBJ1-1	CASHTGGNTEAFF
TRBV5-1	TRBJ2-7	CASSLEPSGNEQYF
TRBV30	TRBJ1-2	CAWRPGPIYGYTF
TRBV5-1	TRBJ2-5	CASSLAVRELETQYF
TRBV7-2	TRBJ2-7	CASSRSGSQLYEQYF
TRBV25-1	TRBJ1-5	CASSVTGDNQPQHF
TRBV30	TRBJ2-1	CAWTLRLAGEGEQFF
TRBV6-5	TRBJ1-5	CASRDRAGGNQPQHF
TRBV29-1	TRBJ2-1	CSVGRGGASNEQFF
TRBV5-1	TRBJ2-3	CASSDRGRFPDTQYF
TRBV24-1	TRBJ2-5	CATSDRRGRETQYF
TRBV28	TRBJ1-3	CASSLGLRSSGNTIYF
TRBV7-9	TRBJ1-4	CASSLLSPSTNEKLFF
TRBV24-1	TRBJ2-7	CATSDPGQSSYEQYF
TRBV2	TRBJ1-1	CASRKGAGGTEAFF
TRBV5-1	TRBJ2-7	CASSLKGLAGGFSYEQYF
TRBV10-3	TRBJ2-4	CAISETTSGRTKNIQYF
TRBV11-2	TRBJ2-2	CASSFTGGELFF